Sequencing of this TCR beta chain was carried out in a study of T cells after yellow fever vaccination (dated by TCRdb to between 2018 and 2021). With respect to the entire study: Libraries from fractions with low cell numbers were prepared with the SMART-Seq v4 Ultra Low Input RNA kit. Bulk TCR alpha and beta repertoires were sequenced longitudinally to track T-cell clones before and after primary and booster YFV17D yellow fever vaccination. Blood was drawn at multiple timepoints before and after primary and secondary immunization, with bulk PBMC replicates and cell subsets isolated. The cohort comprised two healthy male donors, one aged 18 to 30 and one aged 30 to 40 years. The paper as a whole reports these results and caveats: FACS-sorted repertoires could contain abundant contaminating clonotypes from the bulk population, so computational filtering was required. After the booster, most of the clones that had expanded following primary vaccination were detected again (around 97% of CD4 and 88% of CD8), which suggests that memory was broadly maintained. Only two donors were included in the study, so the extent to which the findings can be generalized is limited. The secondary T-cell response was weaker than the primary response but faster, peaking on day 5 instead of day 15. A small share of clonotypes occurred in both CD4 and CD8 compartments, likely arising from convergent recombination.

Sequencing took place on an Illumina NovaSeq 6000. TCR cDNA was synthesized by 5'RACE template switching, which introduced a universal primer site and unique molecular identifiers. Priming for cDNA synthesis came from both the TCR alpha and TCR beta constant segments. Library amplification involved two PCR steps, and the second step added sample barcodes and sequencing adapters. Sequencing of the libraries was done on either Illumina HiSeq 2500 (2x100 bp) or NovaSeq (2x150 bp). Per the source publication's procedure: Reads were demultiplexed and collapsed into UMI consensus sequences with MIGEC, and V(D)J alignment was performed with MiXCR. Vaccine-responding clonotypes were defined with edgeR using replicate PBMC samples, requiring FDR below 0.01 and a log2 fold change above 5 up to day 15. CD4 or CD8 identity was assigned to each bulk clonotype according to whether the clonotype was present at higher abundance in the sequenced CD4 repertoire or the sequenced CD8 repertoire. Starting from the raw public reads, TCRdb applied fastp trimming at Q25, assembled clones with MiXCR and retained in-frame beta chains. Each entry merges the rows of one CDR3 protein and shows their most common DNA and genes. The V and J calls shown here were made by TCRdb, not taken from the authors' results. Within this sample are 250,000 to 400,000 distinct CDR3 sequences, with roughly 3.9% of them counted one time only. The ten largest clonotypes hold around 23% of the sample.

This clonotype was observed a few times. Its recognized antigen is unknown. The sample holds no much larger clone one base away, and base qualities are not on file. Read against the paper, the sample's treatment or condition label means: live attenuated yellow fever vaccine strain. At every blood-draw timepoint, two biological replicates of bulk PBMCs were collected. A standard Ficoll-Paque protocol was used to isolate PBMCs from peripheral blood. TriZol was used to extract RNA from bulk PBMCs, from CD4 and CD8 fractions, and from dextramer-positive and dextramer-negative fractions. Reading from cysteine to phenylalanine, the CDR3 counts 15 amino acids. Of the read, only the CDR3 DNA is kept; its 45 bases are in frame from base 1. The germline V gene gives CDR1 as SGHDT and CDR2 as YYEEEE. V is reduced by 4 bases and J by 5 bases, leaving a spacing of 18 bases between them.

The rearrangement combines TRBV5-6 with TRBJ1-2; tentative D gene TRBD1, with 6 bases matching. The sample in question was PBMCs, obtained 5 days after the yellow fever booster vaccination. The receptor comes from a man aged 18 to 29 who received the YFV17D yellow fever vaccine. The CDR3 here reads CASSRRMPGAYGYTF. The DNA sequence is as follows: TGTGCCAGCAGCCGAAGAATGCCAGGGGCTTATGGCTACACCTTC.